Listed below are T cell receptor beta chains from one sample, sequenced in a study of Graves' ophthalmopathy and Graves' hyperthyroidism. TCRdb ran MiXCR on the multiplex PCR reads and lists one entry per CDR3 protein. The table lists about 210,000 distinct CDR3 sequences, just under 30% of them singletons. The sequencing sample was made of peripheral blood. These receptors all stem from a man aged 45-65 years with Graves' ophthalmopathy. Each CDR3 is given with its conserved first and last residue. D genes are given only for firm matches. A row's size may be missing; if present it is once, few, many or a size class.

many	TRBV28	TRBJ2-2	TRBD2	CASSHPGLAGKTGELFF	TGTGCCAGCAGTCACCCGGGACTAGCGGGCAAAACCGGGGAGCTGTTTTTT
-	TRBV27	TRBJ2-5	-	CASSGWSLEWTQYF	TGTGCCAGCAGTGGATGGAGCCTCGAATGGACCCAGTACTTC
many	TRBV10-3	TRBJ2-7	TRBD2	CAISESVAGSSYEQYF	TGTGCCATCAGTGAGTCGGTAGCGGGGAGCTCCTACGAGCAGTACTTC
many	TRBV29-1	TRBJ2-7	-	CSVAGASYEQYF	TGCAGCGTTGCAGGGGCCTCCTACGAGCAGTACTTC
many	TRBV2	TRBJ1-1	TRBD1	CASWDRLSLVRGTEAFF	TGTGCCAGCTGGGACAGGCTTTCGCTTGTTAGGGGCACTGAAGCTTTCTTT
-	TRBV12-3/TRBV12-4	TRBJ2-7	-	CASSLRARTAVSYEQYF	TGTGCCAGCAGTTTAAGGGCTCGGACAGCAGTCTCCTACGAGCAGTACTTC
many	TRBV15	TRBJ2-7	-	CATTVPGGGEQYF	TGTGCCACCACTGTCCCAGGGGGAGGTGAGCAGTACTTC
-	TRBV6-5	TRBJ1-6	TRBD1	CASSSGQGWNSPLHF	TGTGCCAGCAGTTCGGGACAGGGGTGGAATTCACCCCTCCACTTT
-	TRBV7-2	TRBJ1-3	-	CASSLVAGNTIYF	TGTGCCAGCAGCTTAGTAGCGGGAAACACCATATATTTT
many	TRBV29-1	TRBJ2-2	-	CSVELGNRELFF	TGCAGCGTTGAACTCGGGAACAGGGAGCTGTTTTTT
many	TRBV4-2	TRBJ2-7	-	CASSQAEAYEQYF	TGTGCCAGCAGCCAAGCAGAAGCCTACGAGCAGTACTTC
many	TRBV6-2/TRBV6-3	TRBJ2-7	-	CASTGLHVSYEQYF	TGTGCCAGCACTGGACTCCACGTCTCCTACGAGCAGTACTTC
many	TRBV29-1	TRBJ1-1	-	CSVVVQGGTEAFF	TGCAGCGTTGTCGTCCAGGGTGGTACTGAAGCTTTCTTT
-	TRBV12-3/TRBV12-4	TRBJ1-2	TRBD1	CASSFTGDYTF	TGTGCCAGCAGTTTTACAGGGGACTACACCTTC
-	TRBV11-2	TRBJ2-7	TRBD1	CASSSGGGTGYEQYF	TGTGCCAGCAGCTCAGGGGGCGGAACAGGCTACGAGCAGTACTTC
once	TRBV9	TRBJ1-5	-	CASSVDGGEPQHF	TGTGCCAGCAGCGTAGACGGCGGGGAGCCCCAGCATTTT
many	TRBV9	TRBJ2-7	TRBD1	CASSVDAGTGLDEQYF	TGTGCCAGCAGCGTAGACGCCGGGACAGGGTTGGACGAGCAGTACTTC
-	TRBV6-2/TRBV6-3	TRBJ1-1	TRBD1	CASSNRDRGRGGTEAFF	TGTGCCAGCAGCAACCGGGACAGGGGCCGCGGGGGCACTGAAGCTTTCTTT
-	TRBV19	TRBJ2-6	-	CAGRQSGANVLTF	TGTGCCGGCCGACAGTCTGGGGCCAACGTCCTGACTTTC
many	TRBV29-1	TRBJ1-1	-	CSVEQGPTEAFF	TGCAGCGTTGAGCAGGGCCCCACTGAAGCTTTCTTT
-	TRBV12-3/TRBV12-4	TRBJ2-5	-	CASSLDGASQETQYF	TGTGCCAGCAGTCTGGACGGGGCCTCACAAGAGACCCAGTACTTC
-	TRBV28	TRBJ1-1	TRBD1	CASSTRTGSGEAFF	TGTGCCAGCAGTACTCGGACAGGGTCGGGTGAAGCTTTCTTT
many	TRBV6-4	TRBJ1-1	TRBD1	CASSSGQGDTEAFF	TGTGCCAGCAGTTCCGGACAGGGTGACACTGAAGCTTTCTTT